This TCR beta chain is from a study of blood T cell repertoires in COVID-19. Study-wide context: Researchers got acute and convalescent COVID-19 samples from the United States, Italy and Spain. The analysed material was cDNA or gDNA that came from T cells, B-cell-depleted T cells, or PBMCs.

There are a few counts of this clone. Authors' analysis steps: Reference gene primer amplification in the assay estimated nucleated cell counts. Data came from immunoSEQ multiplex PCR; TCRdb stores just in-frame clones and leaves some out. D and trimming come from the DNA, and the V and J calls and clone size come from that table. Of under 110,000 clones in the sample, about 70% were seen once. This CDR3 has 15 residues. The germline CDR1 and CDR2 sequences are LGHDT and YNNKEL (reference sequence). Germline trimming cut 6 bases from V and 4 bases from J; bases unmatched to any gene: 8. The rearrangement joins TRBV3-1 (or the pseudogene TRBV3-2) to TRBJ1-4, with TRBD1 identical over 7 bases. What was sequenced was peripheral blood. This receptor was identified in a human donor with acute or convalescent COVID-19. The donor label of this sample is uncertain. CDR3 DNA: TGTGCCAGCAGAGTCTCTAGACAGGGTAATGAAAAACTGTTTTTT. It specifies CASRVSRQGNEKLFF.